This T cell receptor beta chain comes out of a study of cytomegalovirus exposure and HLA in healthy donors. Study-wide results and limits: Diagnosis of cytomegalovirus status made by the classifier reportedly showed high specificity and sensitivity. A later look showed TCR association rates differing by HLA locus, highest for DRB1 and lowest for HLA-C. For presence/absence analyses, sequencing depth was assumed to be roughly uniform across donors.

About this clone itself: Its antigen remains unidentified.

PCR used 60 Vbeta primers and 13 Jbeta primers. The assay was immunoSEQ multiplex PCR, and TCRdb's table has in-frame clones only and misses some. The repertoire holds 100,000 to 150,000 clones, with about 80% as singletons. This CDR3 region has 14 residues. The J segment lost 3 bases and the V segment lost 6 bases, leaving 3 bases of the junction unmatched. Germline V gene lookup returns CDR1 MNHEY and CDR2 SVGAGI. The chain joins TRBV6-5 to TRBJ2-2, with 8 nucleotides matching TRBD2. Sequenced sample: PBMCs. The source of this sequence is a girl between 2 and 10 years old in good health and CMV-seronegative. The CDR3 here is CASRTGGHTGELFF. The CDR3 region has the DNA TGTGCCAGCAGGACGGGGGGGCACACCGGGGAGCTGTTTTTT.